This T cell receptor beta chain is drawn from a study of human T cells and chemical hapten exposure. Trimming cost V 0 bases and J 3 bases; bases outside gene matches: 3. Germline V lookup: CDR1 LGHNA, CDR2 YNFKEQ. The CDR3 has 15 residues. Noted time point: pre-sensitization, week 0. Treatment in this sample: therapeutic diphenylcyclopropenone sensitization with weekly scalp DPC. Sequencing started from total RNA isolated from unfractionated whole blood. TCRdb ran MiXCR on the RACE reads and lists one entry per CDR3 protein. The data hold roughly 120,000 distinct CDR3 sequences, with approximately 13% observed a single time.

This material consisted of whole blood, taken in connection with sensitization to the hapten diphenylcyclopropenone (DPC). This receptor was taken from a woman aged 18-29 years with alopecia areata. Some clones in this sample may be carry-over from other donors' samples. This chain links TRBV4-2 with TRBJ1-2; 8 nucleotides align to TRBD1. The chain's CDR3 is CASSQDLTGDYGYTF. DNA of the CDR3: TGTGCCAGCAGCCAAGATCTGACAGGGGACTATGGCTACACCTTC.